This entry lists 32 T cell receptor beta chains sequenced from one sample in a study of blood T cell repertoires in COVID-19. Profiled with immunoSEQ multiplex PCR; TCRdb holds only in-frame clones, not every one. This sample has 200,000 or so clones; 86% occur once, and the top ten carry 0.7% to 0.8%. Sequencing was carried out using peripheral blood. These receptors were obtained from an older woman with acute or convalescent COVID-19.

The chain combines TRBV19 with TRBJ1-1, with D possibly TRBD1 on 6 matching bases. The length of the CDR3 is 15 residues. CDR1 is LNHDA, CDR2 SQIVND, per germline (reference sequence). With 5 bases removed from V and 1 base from J, the gap between germline ends came to 14 bases. CDR3 sequence: CASSPDRKGNTEAFF. Written as DNA, the CDR3 is TGTGCCAGTAGTCCGGACAGAAAGGGGAACACTGAAGCTTTCTTT.

The J gene is TRBJ2-2, the V gene TRBV19, with 9 bases lining up with TRBD1. J was trimmed by 6 bases and V by 10 bases; bases with no gene match: 18. The CDR3 extends over 17 amino acids. Per the germline V gene, CDR1 is LNHDA and CDR2 is SQIVND (reference sequence). The CDR3 reads CATSRVGTGRVSGELFF. The CDR3 DNA sequence: TGTGCCACCAGTAGGGTCGGGACAGGGAGAGTTTCCGGGGAGCTGTTTTTT.

V gene TRBV21-1 combines with J gene TRBJ2-3; the table assigns TRBD2, which was not confirmed against the DNA. TRBV21-1 constitutes a pseudogene. CDR3 length equals 17 residues. Here the CDR3 DNA reads TGTGCCAGCAGCAAACGGGGGAGCAGAGGAGACACAGATACGCAGTATTTT. Translation: CASSKRGSRGDTDTQYF.

This clone was seen a few times. This sequence joins TRBV6-2 or TRBV6-3 and TRBJ2-3, with 10 bases lining up with TRBD2. The CDR3 spans 17 residues. The V gene's germline CDR1 is MNHEY and CDR2 SVGEGT. The V gene end was trimmed by 0 bases and the J gene end by 2 bases; junction bases not matched to a gene: 5. In nucleotides, the CDR3 is TGTGCCAGCAGTTACTCGATCCTAGCGGGGGTCACAGATACGCAGTATTTT. As protein: CASSYSILAGVTDTQYF.

This chain connects TRBV20-1 to TRBJ2-7; no firm D call. The V gene lost 4 bases and the J gene lost 7 bases, with 11 bases spanning the gap. Germline assignment: CDR1 DFQATT and CDR2 SNEGSKA (reference sequence). CDR3 length: 11 amino acids. The CDR3 loop reads CSATSLREQYF. Here the CDR3 DNA reads TGCAGTGCTACGTCCCTGCGAGAGCAGTACTTC.

The DNA of the CDR3 is TGTGCCAGTAGGCCGGGACAAGCGCCCAATCAGCCCCAGCATTTT. Translation: CASRPGQAPNQPQHF. The J gene is TRBJ1-5, the V gene TRBV19, with TRBD1 as a possible D gene (6 bases). V dropped 6 bases and J dropped 3 bases, with 15 bases sitting between them. CDR3 length: 15 residues. The germline V gene has CDR1 LNHDA and CDR2 SQIVND (reference sequence).

This rearrangement joins TRBV7-3 to TRBJ2-1, with 9 bases aligning to TRBD2. Trimming at V came to 3 bases and at J to 6 bases, leaving 6 bases not matched to a gene. The CDR3 sequence is 15 residues long. Germline V gene sequence: CDR1 SGHTA, CDR2 FQGTGA. The CDR3 loop reads CASSLGAGGVNEQFF. As DNA, the CDR3 is TGTGCCAGCAGCTTGGGAGCGGGAGGCGTCAATGAGCAGTTCTTC.

The chain couples TRBV5-1 to TRBJ1-1, with 7 bases fitting TRBD1. V gave up 7 bases and J gave up 6 bases; unmatched junction bases: 6. There are 12 residues in the CDR3. Germline CDR1 SGHRS, CDR2 YFSETQ. The CDR3 spells CASGEGGSEAFF. The CDR3 coding sequence is TGCGCCAGCGGGGAAGGGGGCTCTGAAGCTTTCTTT.

The chain is built from TRBV5-1 and TRBJ2-3, with 9 bases matching TRBD2. CDR1 is SGHRS and CDR2 is YFSETQ in the germline V gene. The CDR3 spans 16 residues. With 4 bases clipped from V and 4 bases from J, the junction kept 10 bases outside the gene matches. The CDR3: CASSLLAGPPPDTQYF. CDR3 coding DNA: TGCGCCAGCAGCCTCCTAGCGGGGCCCCCCCCAGATACGCAGTATTTT.

This chain links TRBV19 with TRBJ1-5; D is possibly TRBD1 (5 bases). From germline, CDR1 is LNHDA and CDR2 SQIVND (reference sequence). Trimming removed 1 base at V and 6 bases at J, with 13 bases between. The CDR3 has 15 residues. CDR3 in amino acids: CASSIVAGGGQPQHF. The CDR3 DNA follows: TGTGCCAGTAGTATAGTAGCGGGGGGAGGTCAGCCCCAGCATTTT.

The chain combines TRBV5-1 with TRBJ2-5; possible D gene TRBD2, 6 bases. There are 15 residues in the CDR3. V lost 4 bases, J lost 5 bases, and 18 bases lay in between. Germline V gene sequence: CDR1 SGHRS, CDR2 YFSETQ. The CDR3 DNA reads as TGCGCCAGCAGCCCCACCGGGACTCCAGGGGAGACCCAGTACTTC. It codes for CASSPTGTPGETQYF. Filled out from reference TRBV5-1 and TRBJ2-5, the complete variable domain reads KAGVTQTPRYLIKTRGQQVTLSCSPISGHRSVSWYQQTPGQGLQFLFEYFSETQRNKGNFPGRFSGRQFSNSRSEMNVSTLELGDSALYLCASSPTGTPGETQYFGPGTRLLVL.

The J gene is TRBJ1-2, the V gene TRBV11-3, with D tentatively TRBD1 (5 bases). Germline values: CDR1 SGHNT, CDR2 YENEEA. V was shortened by 1 base and J by 8 bases, with 11 bases between the two germline ends. The CDR3 spans 13 residues. This CDR3 is CASSLASGVGYTF. The CDR3 DNA reads TGTGCCAGCAGCTTAGCGTCGGGGGTCGGCTACACCTTC.

The genes are TRBV4-3 and TRBJ2-1, with 7 bases identical to TRBD2. The J segment lost 2 bases and the V segment lost 1 base, leaving 2 bases of the junction unmatched. Germline assignment: CDR1 LGHNA and CDR2 YSLEER. There are 15 residues in the CDR3. In DNA form, the CDR3 reads TGCGCCAGCAGCCAAGTGGCGGGGGCCTACAATGAGCAGTTCTTC. Protein: CASSQVAGAYNEQFF.

The genes are TRBV5-1 and TRBJ2-7; possibly TRBD1 for D (6 bases). V was shortened by 4 bases and J by 1 base, with 12 bases between the two germline ends. This CDR3 has 14 amino acids. Germline V gives CDR1 SGHRS, CDR2 YFSETQ. DNA of the CDR3: TGCGCCAGCAGCCCCTCGGGACAATCCTACGAGCAGTACTTC. It specifies CASSPSGQSYEQYF.

The genes are TRBV29-1 and TRBJ1-5; possible D gene TRBD1, 6 bases. Per germline, CDR1 SQVTM and CDR2 ANQGSEA. The CDR3 is 13 amino acids. V was cut by 6 bases and J by 2 bases, with 11 bases left in between. CDR3 amino acids: CSVKEGGNQPQHF. DNA of the CDR3: TGCAGCGTCAAAGAGGGGGGCAATCAGCCCCAGCATTTT.

The chain couples TRBV19 to TRBJ1-5; D is unclear. The CDR3 runs 13 residues. V was trimmed by 3 bases and J by 6 bases, leaving 9 bases between them. CDR1 is LNHDA and CDR2 is SQIVND in the germline V gene (reference sequence). CDR3 nucleotide sequence: TGTGCCAGTAGTATGTACGGGGTTCAGCCCCAGCATTTT. Encoded protein: CASSMYGVQPQHF.

The chain joins TRBV18 to TRBJ1-1; 7 bases line up with TRBD1. This CDR3 is built from 14 residues. From germline, CDR1 is KGHSH and CDR2 LQKENI. Trimming removed 6 bases from V and 0 bases from J; junction bases left unmatched: 4. The CDR3 region has the DNA TGTGCCAGCTCTAGGGACAGAATGAACACTGAAGCTTTCTTT. Amino acids: CASSRDRMNTEAFF.

The gene calls are TRBV28 and TRBJ1-5; D may be TRBD1 (5 bases). CDR1 and CDR2 (germline): MDHEN, SYDVKM. Trimming removed 9 bases from V and 4 bases from J, with 10 bases in between. This CDR3 has 12 residues. The CDR3 region is CASWGRNQPQHF. The CDR3 DNA sequence: TGTGCCAGTTGGGGCCGTAATCAGCCCCAGCATTTT.

The chain is built from TRBV6-1 and TRBJ1-2, with D perhaps TRBD1 (6 bases). Germline assignment: CDR1 MNHNS and CDR2 SASEGT. Trimming removed 6 bases from V and 5 bases from J, with 10 bases in between. The CDR3 extends over 12 amino acids. DNA for the CDR3: TGTGCCAGCAGCCCAACAGGGTATGGCTACACCTTC. This sequence encodes CASSPTGYGYTF.

This chain joins TRBV19 and TRBJ1-5; unclear D gene. Germline V gene data show CDR1 as LNHDA and CDR2 as SQIVND (reference sequence). The V end was cut by 2 bases, the J end by 6 bases, with 17 bases between. This CDR3 has 16 residues. The CDR3 here is CASSICEGEICQPQHF. The CDR3 DNA reads TGTGCCAGTAGTATATGTGAGGGAGAAATATGTCAGCCCCAGCATTTT.

The chain links TRBV10-1 to TRBJ1-4; 7 bases fit TRBD1. V shed 5 bases and J 5 bases; nucleotides not matched to a gene: 5. This CDR3 contains 14 residues. Germline V gene lookup returns CDR1 WNHNN and CDR2 SYGVQD (reference sequence). The CDR3, as DNA: TGCGCCAGCAGTAAGGACAGGCGAAATGAAAAACTGTTTTTT. Its translation: CASSKDRRNEKLFF.

This clone showed up just once. The V call is TRBV28, the J call TRBJ1-6; 8 positions agree with TRBD1. Looked up from germline, CDR1 is MDHEN and CDR2 is SYDVKM. V lost 4 bases, J lost 6 bases, and 2 bases stayed unmatched. This CDR3 is built from 14 residues. This chain's CDR3 is CASSSGQANSPLHF. CDR3 bases: TGTGCCAGCAGTTCGGGACAGGCTAATTCACCCCTCCACTTT.

The chain couples TRBV11-2 to TRBJ2-1; D remains ambiguous. Germline assignment: CDR1 SGHAT and CDR2 FQNNGV. The CDR3 is 15 residues long. Between the trimmed V and J ends, which lost 8 bases and 0 bases, there was a span of 14 bases. In DNA form, the CDR3 reads TGTGCCAGCGGTCCGCGCTATCGCTCCTACAATGAGCAGTTCTTC. Translated, it gives CASGPRYRSYNEQFF.

V is TRBV19 and J is TRBJ1-5, with 9 bases aligning to TRBD1. Germline assignment: CDR1 LNHDA and CDR2 SQIVND (reference sequence). The CDR3 is 17 amino acids. V gave up 5 bases and J gave up 9 bases; unmatched junction bases: 17. CDR3 nucleotide sequence: TGTGCCAGTAGTCTGACCGGGACAGGGCCTTTGGATCGGCCCCAGCATTTT. Encoded protein: CASSLTGTGPLDRPQHF.

The chain joins TRBV2 to TRBJ2-7; 9 bases match TRBD1. Germline CDR1 reads SNHLY; CDR2 reads FYNNEI. Trimming removed 5 bases from V and 5 bases from J; junction bases left unmatched: 4. The CDR3 is made up of 13 amino acids. The CDR3 DNA follows: TGTGCCAGCAGTCTTGACAGGGGGAACGAGCAGTACTTC. As protein: CASSLDRGNEQYF.

The V and J genes are TRBV7-6 and TRBJ2-2, with D hard to call. Trimming took off 2 bases at V and 5 bases at J, with 9 bases between the two ends. CDR1 SGHVS and CDR2 FNYEAQ come from the germline V gene. The CDR3 loop spans 14 amino acids. For the CDR3, the DNA is TGTGCCAGCAGCTTAAATACGCGGACCGGGGAGCTGTTTTTT. Translating gives CASSLNTRTGELFF.

The genes are TRBV27 and TRBJ2-1; maybe TRBD1 (6 bases). Per the germline V gene, CDR1 is MNHEY and CDR2 is SMNVEV (reference sequence). This CDR3 is built from 17 residues. Trimming removed 5 bases at V and 4 bases at J, with 21 bases between. The CDR3 coding sequence is TGTGCCAGCAGTACTTCTTCCGGGACACTCTTGTACAATGAGCAGTTCTTC. Translation: CASSTSSGTLLYNEQFF.

The rearrangement joins TRBV7-9 to TRBJ1-1, with unresolved D. CDR1 SEHNR and CDR2 FQNEAQ come from the germline V gene (reference sequence). The length of the CDR3 is 13 residues. Trimming cost V 10 bases and J 4 bases, with 16 bases left between them. CDR3 sequence: CATPEGRATEAFF. DNA for the CDR3: TGTGCCACCCCGGAGGGTAGGGCCACTGAAGCTTTCTTT.

This rearrangement joins TRBV2 to TRBJ2-2, with no clear D. The V end lost 0 bases, the J end lost 5 bases, and 7 bases lay between the germline ends. Per the germline V gene, CDR1 is SNHLY and CDR2 is FYNNEI. This CDR3 region has 14 residues. The CDR3, as DNA: TGTGCCAGCAGTGAAGCGCGTAGTACCGGGGAGCTGTTTTTT. Translation: CASSEARSTGELFF.

The rearrangement links TRBV7-9 to TRBJ2-3, with a tentative D call TRBD1 (5 bases). Between the trimmed V and J ends, which lost 3 bases and 5 bases, there was a span of 9 bases. The CDR3 is 13 amino acids. Germline assignment: CDR1 SEHNR and CDR2 FQNEAQ (reference sequence). The CDR3 here is CASSFLGVDTQYF. The CDR3 DNA follows: TGTGCCAGCAGCTTCTTAGGGGTAGATACGCAGTATTTT.

This sequence joins TRBV3-1 (or the pseudogene TRBV3-2) and TRBJ1-3, with D perhaps TRBD1 (6 bases). This CDR3 contains 15 residues. V was pared by 3 bases and J by 4 bases, with 13 bases between. Germline CDR1 reads LGHDT; CDR2 reads YNNKEL (reference sequence). The CDR3 bases are TGTGCCAGCAGCCATCAAGGGGGAGCAGGAAACACCATATATTTT. Translated: CASSHQGGAGNTIYF.

This clone is a singleton in its sample. The chain uses TRBV10-3 and TRBJ1-5; perhaps TRBD1 as D (6 bases). V was cut by 5 bases and J by 0 bases, with 17 bases left in between. Looked up from germline, CDR1 is ENHRY and CDR2 is SYGVKD. This CDR3 contains 17 residues. The CDR3 nucleotides are TGTGCCATCAGTTCTCAGGGGATGGGGAATAGCAATCAGCCCCAGCATTTT. It yields the protein CAISSQGMGNSNQPQHF.